This TCR beta chain was observed in a study of CD8 T cells in ankylosing spondylitis. Overall study results and limits: Disease-associated clonotypes exhibited CD8+ identity and were relatively infrequent in peripheral blood. The authors reported significant enrichment of disease-linked clones in matched ankylosing spondylitis synovial fluid. Some of the motif variants had earlier been found in reactive arthritis patients' fluid and blood.

The sample holds many counts of this clonotype. Its antigen remains unidentified. From germline, CDR1 is WNHNN and CDR2 SYGVQD (reference sequence). V shed 4 bases, J shed 5 bases, and the junction held 4 bases outside the gene matches. This CDR3 spans 14 amino acids. For TCR beta, libraries came from quantitative 5'-RACE with molecular barcodes. From the 5' RACE reads, TCRdb called clonotypes with MiXCR, one entry per CDR3 protein. The sample records over 60,000 distinct CDR3 sequences, approximately 5.3% being singletons. This chain joins TRBV10-1 and TRBJ2-2; 7 bases match TRBD2. The sequence was obtained from a male donor with ankylosing spondylitis or in good health (not recorded which). Material for sequencing was blood, either unsorted or a sorted T cell fraction (not recorded which). DNA for the CDR3: TGCGCCAGCAGTGCCCTAGCGGAGACCGGGGAGCTGTTTTTT. It encodes CASSALAETGELFF.